Listed here are 32 T cell receptor beta chains from one sample, sequenced in a study of T cell responses to AZD1222 COVID-19 vaccine. The method was immunoSEQ multiplex PCR; TCRdb's version includes in-frame clones alone and lacks a portion of them. This table holds approximately 150,000 clones, 70% to 90% found once. The source was peripheral blood, collected 28 days after the second dose of the MenACWY control vaccine. The receptors derive from an adult who received the MenACWY meningococcal vaccine as a control.

The chain joins TRBV29-1 to TRBJ1-1, with TRBD1 identical over 7 bases. The CDR3 loop spans 13 amino acids. The germline V gene has CDR1 SQVTM and CDR2 ANQGSEA. V lost 1 base, J lost 8 bases, and 7 bases stayed unmatched. CDR3 sequence: CSVEGITGQEAFF. In nucleotides, the CDR3 is TGCAGCGTTGAAGGGATAACGGGACAGGAAGCTTTCTTT. The full variable domain, rest sourced from reference TRBV29-1 and TRBJ1-1, is SAVISQKPSRDICQRGTSLTIQCQVDSQVTMMFWYRQQPGQSLTLIATANQGSEATYESGFVIDKFPISRPNLTFSTLTVSNMSPEDSSIYLCSVEGITGQEAFFGQGTRLTVV.

The chain has TRBV7-9 and TRBJ2-7; 7 bases align to TRBD1. The CDR3 length is 15 residues. The V segment lost 1 base and the J segment 6 bases; nucleotides outside the gene matches: 9. Germline V gives CDR1 SEHNR, CDR2 FQNEAQ (reference sequence). CDR3: CASSLVAGGSVEQYF. The CDR3 bases are TGTGCCAGCAGCTTAGTGGCAGGGGGTAGCGTCGAGCAGTACTTC.

The chain uses TRBV27 and TRBJ2-1; possibly TRBD1 for D (5 bases). Looked up from germline, CDR1 is MNHEY and CDR2 is SMNVEV (reference sequence). V gave up 4 bases and J gave up 6 bases, with 10 bases separating them. The CDR3 is 13 residues long. The CDR3 DNA reads TGTGCCAGCAGTTCAAAGGGGTTCAATGAGCAGTTCTTC. It specifies CASSSKGFNEQFF.

This clone was observed a single time. The genes are TRBV5-6 and TRBJ2-1; TRBD2 matches at 10 bases. Germline loops: CDR1 SGHDT, CDR2 YYEEEE. Trimming cost V 2 bases and J 3 bases; bases outside gene matches: 8. This CDR3 has 17 residues. The CDR3 here is CASSLPSGGVRYNEQFF. CDR3 sequence (DNA): TGTGCCAGCAGCTTACCTAGCGGGGGAGTGCGCTACAATGAGCAGTTCTTC.

The chain employs TRBV11-3 and TRBJ2-2; 14 bases are a match to TRBD2. This CDR3 is built from 19 residues. V trimming: 5 bases; J trimming: 5 bases; junction bases outside the gene matches: 13. Germline CDR1 reads SGHNT; CDR2 reads YENEEA. CDR3 sequence reads: CASSHTGLAGVGQTGELFF. CDR3 in DNA: TGTGCCAGCAGCCATACGGGACTAGCGGGAGTTGGACAGACCGGGGAGCTGTTTTTT. Full variable domain (missing parts from reference TRBV11-3 and TRBJ2-2): EAGVVQSPRYKIIEKKQPVAFWCNPISGHNTLYWYLQNLGQGPELLIRYENEEAVDDSQLPKDRFSAERLKGVDSTLKIQPAELGDSAVYLCASSHTGLAGVGQTGELFFGEGSRLTVL.

This chain's CDR3 is CASSFRSGDTEAFF. CDR3 DNA sequence: TGCGCCAGCAGCTTCCGTTCAGGGGACACTGAAGCTTTCTTT. V is TRBV5-1 and J is TRBJ1-1; a weak D match, TRBD1 (6 bases). Trimming shortened V by 2 bases and J by 3 bases, and 11 bases separated the two germline ends. The CDR3 sequence is 14 residues long. CDR1 and CDR2 from the germline V gene are SGHRS and YFSETQ.

In the case of this clone: Other DNA sequences from this sample encode an identical CDR3 as well. The chain employs TRBV5-4 and TRBJ1-4; 7 positions agree with TRBD1. After removal of 1 base from V and 3 bases from J, the junction contained 0 bases not matched to a gene. There are 14 residues in the CDR3. Per germline, CDR1 SGHNT and CDR2 YYREEE (reference sequence). CDR3 DNA sequence: TGTGCCAGCAGCTTGACAGGGGCTAATGAAAAACTGTTTTTT. It translates to CASSLTGANEKLFF.

The chain's CDR3 is CASSLGVGTNEKLFF. CDR3 sequence (DNA): TGTGCCAGCAGTTTGGGCGTGGGAACTAATGAAAAACTGTTTTTT. This chain connects TRBV28 to TRBJ1-4, with no clear D. This CDR3 comprises 15 residues. CDR1 is MDHEN, CDR2 SYDVKM, per germline. The V and J ends lost 3 bases and 1 base respectively, with 9 bases between them.

The rearrangement uses TRBV7-2 and TRBJ2-3, with D perhaps TRBD2 (6 bases). Trimming removed 3 bases from V and 3 bases from J, with 13 bases in between. Germline CDR1 SGHTA, CDR2 FQGNSA. This CDR3 has 15 residues. The CDR3 DNA is TGTGCCAGCAGCTTGCAGGGAGGACGGACAGATACGCAGTATTTT. This translates into CASSLQGGRTDTQYF.

This chain links TRBV10-2 with TRBJ2-1, with a tentative D call TRBD2 (5 bases). V shed 6 bases and J shed 5 bases, with 11 bases lying between them. Per the germline V gene, CDR1 is WSHSY and CDR2 is SAAADI. This CDR3 contains 13 residues. The CDR3 is CASRLAGHNEQFF. The CDR3, as DNA: TGCGCCAGCAGGTTGGCGGGTCACAATGAGCAGTTCTTC.

This chain links TRBV24-1 with TRBJ1-2; no reliable D call. CDR1 and CDR2 from the germline V gene are KGHDR and SFDVKD. Trimming shortened V by 6 bases and J by 6 bases, and 13 bases separated the two germline ends. The CDR3 sequence is 13 residues long. The CDR3, as DNA: TGTGCCACCAGTCCGGACGGGGATGATGGCTACACCTTC. Amino acids: CATSPDGDDGYTF.

This chain connects TRBV6-5 to TRBJ1-4, with TRBD1 as a possible D gene (5 bases). Trimming cost V 6 bases and J 7 bases, with 18 bases left between them. There are 15 residues in the CDR3. Per germline, CDR1 MNHEY and CDR2 SVGAGI. This CDR3 reads CASSPRSGIGEKLFF. CDR3 coding DNA: TGTGCCAGCAGCCCCAGGTCAGGGATCGGTGAAAAACTGTTTTTT.

The chain recombines TRBV27 with TRBJ1-2, with D uncertain. In germline, CDR1 is MNHEY, CDR2 SMNVEV (reference sequence). The V gene lost 3 bases and the J gene lost 4 bases, with 12 bases spanning the gap. The CDR3 is 14 amino acids. The CDR3 region is CASSFLGSGYGYTF. The CDR3 DNA sequence: TGTGCCAGCAGTTTCCTTGGCAGCGGCTATGGCTACACCTTC.

V gene TRBV15 combines with J gene TRBJ1-2; 7 bases are shared with TRBD1. The CDR3 has 15 residues. Germline V gene data show CDR1 as LNHNV and CDR2 as YYDKDF (reference sequence). V dropped 1 base and J dropped 4; count of bases not matched to a gene: 6. CDR3 region: CATSRGQGRFYGYTF. CDR3 DNA: TGTGCCACCAGCAGAGGACAGGGCAGATTCTATGGCTACACCTTC.

The V and J genes are TRBV28 and TRBJ2-7; D is undetermined. The CDR3 extends over 10 amino acids. Germline CDR1 is MDHEN and CDR2 is SYDVKM. V dropped 4 bases and J dropped 7 bases, with 5 bases sitting between them. The CDR3 sequence is CASSYVEQYF. The CDR3 DNA reads TGTGCCAGCAGTTATGTTGAGCAGTACTTC.

The chain links TRBV6-1 to TRBJ2-3; 9 positions match TRBD1. V gave up 1 base and J gave up 4 bases; unmatched junction bases: 9. The CDR3 spans 17 residues. The germline gives CDR1 MNHNS, CDR2 SASEGT. The DNA for the CDR3 is TGTGCCAGCAGTGAAGGAATGCTACAGGGGGCTGCAGATACGCAGTATTTT. Translating it yields CASSEGMLQGAADTQYF.

The chain couples TRBV19 to TRBJ1-1; a weak D match, TRBD1 (5 bases). The CDR3 extends over 14 amino acids. The germline V and J ends were trimmed by 1 base and 1 base, with 7 bases remaining between them. From germline, CDR1 is LNHDA and CDR2 SQIVND (reference sequence). CDR3 bases: TGTGCCAGTAGTATAGTTGACAGGAACACTGAAGCTTTCTTT. Its protein product is CASSIVDRNTEAFF.

The rearrangement uses TRBV7-2 and TRBJ2-3, with TRBD2 matching over 8 bases. The CDR3 sequence is 14 residues long. Germline-derived CDR1 and CDR2 are SGHTA and FQGNSA. The V segment lost 6 bases and the J segment 4 bases; nucleotides outside the gene matches: 6. CDR3 protein: CASRSGTRADTQYF. The CDR3 DNA sequence: TGTGCCAGCAGATCCGGGACTAGGGCAGATACGCAGTATTTT.

This chain uses TRBV27 with TRBJ2-7; 8 bases line up with TRBD2. Germline CDR1 MNHEY, CDR2 SMNVEV (reference sequence). V gave up 8 bases and J gave up 1 base; unmatched junction bases: 7. There are 14 residues in the CDR3. DNA for the CDR3: TGTGCCAGCGGGGCCGGGACTAGTTCCTACGAGCAGTACTTC. This encodes CASGAGTSSYEQYF.

This clone occurred once. This sequence joins TRBV19 and TRBJ1-2; D call uncertain. Germline CDR1 LNHDA, CDR2 SQIVND (reference sequence). With 0 bases removed from V and 4 bases from J, the gap between germline ends came to 12 bases. The CDR3 runs to 15 residues. The CDR3 loop reads CASSIDLRTVYGYTF. CDR3 coding DNA: TGTGCCAGTAGTATAGATCTAAGGACGGTCTATGGCTACACCTTC.

CDR3 coding DNA: TGTGCCAGCAGCTCTCCTTGGTTTGTTTTGCGGATGGGCAAAAACATTCAGTACTTC. Translation: CASSSPWFVLRMGKNIQYF. V and J are TRBV5-5 and TRBJ2-4, with unresolved D. V was shortened by 3 bases and J by 3 bases, with 25 bases between the two germline ends. CDR3 length: 19 residues. The V gene's germline CDR1 is SGHKS and CDR2 YYEKEE (reference sequence).

This clone showed up just once. The J gene is TRBJ2-4, the V gene TRBV2; 7 positions match TRBD1. Per the germline V gene, CDR1 is SNHLY and CDR2 is FYNNEI. After removal of 5 bases from V and 8 bases from J, the junction contained 9 bases not matched to a gene. This CDR3 contains 14 residues. Here the CDR3 reads CASSQQGRLDIQYF. The CDR3 coding sequence is TGTGCCAGCAGTCAACAGGGGAGATTAGACATTCAGTACTTC. Variable domain in full (rest from reference TRBV2 and TRBJ2-4): EPEVTQTPSHQVTQMGQEVILRCVPISNHLYFYWYRQILGQKVEFLVSFYNNEISEKSEIFDDQFSVERPDGSNFTLKIRSTKLEDSAMYFCASSQQGRLDIQYFGAGTRLSVL.

V is TRBV2 and J is TRBJ1-2, with D hard to call. The CDR3 is made up of 12 amino acids. Trimming stripped 6 bases from V and 3 bases from J, with 8 bases between. The V gene's germline CDR1 is SNHLY and CDR2 FYNNEI. The CDR3 coding sequence is TGTGCCAGCAGAGTCGGCGACTATGGCTACACCTTC. It codes for CASRVGDYGYTF.

The chain carries TRBV30 and TRBJ1-1, with unresolved D. Germline V gives CDR1 GTSNPN, CDR2 SVGIG (reference sequence). The V end lost 2 bases, the J end lost 4 bases, and 14 bases lay between the germline ends. The CDR3 is made up of 14 amino acids. The CDR3 nucleotides read TGTGCCTGGAGTTACGGGGTCTTGAGCACTGAAGCTTTCTTT. Protein product: CAWSYGVLSTEAFF. The full variable domain, completed using reference TRBV30 and TRBJ1-1, is SQTIHQWPATLVQPVGSPLSLECTVEGTSNPNLYWYRQAAGRGLQLLFYSVGIGQISSEVPQNLSASRPQDRQFILSSKKLLLSDSGFYLCAWSYGVLSTEAFFGQGTRLTVV.

The chain has TRBV27 and TRBJ2-3; 11 positions match TRBD2. The CDR3 extends over 16 amino acids. V shed 5 bases and J 5 bases; nucleotides not matched to a gene: 9. Germline CDR1 is MNHEY and CDR2 is SMNVEV (reference sequence). CDR3 sequence (DNA): TGTGCCAGCAGTCCGTATACTAGCGGGAGTAAAGATACGCAGTATTTT. It codes for CASSPYTSGSKDTQYF.

The J gene is TRBJ1-6, the V gene TRBV21-1; the table calls TRBD1, which could not be checked here. TRBV21-1 counts as a pseudogene. The CDR3 covers 15 residues. The CDR3 loop is CASSPLGRQNSPLHF. The CDR3 region has the DNA TGTGCCAGCAGCCCCCTGGGCCGACAGAATTCACCCCTCCACTTT.

CDR3 loop: CASSTLHGEQYF. The CDR3 DNA follows: TGTGCCAGCAGCACTCTTCACGGGGAGCAGTACTTC. The chain is built from TRBV7-9 and TRBJ2-7; D is unclear. Germline CDR1 SEHNR, CDR2 FQNEAQ (reference sequence). This CDR3 contains 12 residues. The V and J ends lost 5 bases and 7 bases respectively, with 12 bases between them. Full variable domain (remainder filled in from reference TRBV7-9 and TRBJ2-7): DTGVSQNPRHKITKRGQNVTFRCDPISEHNRLYWYRQTLGQGPEFLTYFQNEAQLEKSRLLSDRFSAERPKGSFSTLEIQRTEQGDSAMYLCASSTLHGEQYFGPGTRLTVT.

The chain carries TRBV10-2 and TRBJ1-6; D not certain. The germline V gene has CDR1 WSHSY and CDR2 SAAADI. V lost 4 bases, J lost 6 bases, and 10 bases lay in between. This CDR3 comprises 14 residues. CDR3 loop: CASSGGFFNSPLHF. The CDR3 DNA is TGCGCCAGCAGTGGAGGGTTCTTTAATTCACCCCTCCACTTT.

The CDR3 DNA is TGCAGCGTTAGCGCTGCGGGTTCCAAAAACATTCAGTACTTC. This sequence encodes CSVSAAGSKNIQYF. This chain uses TRBV29-1 with TRBJ2-4; possible D gene TRBD2, 5 bases. CDR1 is SQVTM, CDR2 ANQGSEA, per germline. V lost 5 bases, J lost 2 bases, and 13 bases lay in between. This CDR3 has 14 amino acids.

This clone was observed once. The chain carries TRBV9 and TRBJ1-1; D is unresolved. Trimming took off 0 bases at V and 3 bases at J, with 15 bases between the two ends. Germline CDR1 reads SGDLS; CDR2 reads YYNGEE. This CDR3 has 16 amino acids. The CDR3 sequence is CASSVGTAPGDTEAFF. The CDR3 region has the DNA TGTGCCAGCAGCGTAGGTACAGCACCCGGGGACACTGAAGCTTTCTTT.

The chain links TRBV19 to TRBJ1-2, with D hard to call. This CDR3 is 16 amino acids long. Germline V gene sequence: CDR1 LNHDA, CDR2 SQIVND (reference sequence). With 2 bases removed from V and 3 bases from J, the gap between germline ends came to 16 bases. The chain's CDR3 is CASSILQRAGDYGYTF. CDR3 DNA: TGTGCCAGTAGTATACTCCAGAGGGCGGGTGACTATGGCTACACCTTC.

This sequence joins TRBV16 and TRBJ2-6; no reliable D call. The germline gives CDR1 KGHSY, CDR2 FQNENV. V lost 1 base, J lost 2 bases, and 6 bases lay in between. The length of the CDR3 is 15 residues. CDR3 in amino acids: CASSQFRTGANVLTF. The CDR3, as DNA: TGTGCCAGCAGCCAATTTAGGACTGGGGCCAACGTCCTGACTTTC.